This section outlines one T cell receptor (beta chain) sequence together with its context. Sequencing used immunoSEQ multiplex PCR; TCRdb keeps in-frame clones, though not all of them. The data hold more than 140,000 clones, with nearly 80% observed a single time. These data come from a study of PD-1 blockade in classical Hodgkin lymphoma. No patient escaped relapse after autologous stem cell transplantation, and brentuximab vedotin exposure varied. Germline CDR1 and CDR2: SQVTM and ANQGSEA. The CDR3 length is 14 residues. The germline V and J ends were trimmed by 6 bases and 0 bases, with 9 bases remaining between them.

The V call is TRBV29-1, the J call TRBJ2-6; D unclear. This TCR derives from a human donor with classical Hodgkin lymphoma. The specimen was peripheral blood mononuclear cells (PBMCs), collected before the second cycle of nivolumab. CDR3 protein: CSVHGLSGANVLTF. The CDR3 DNA sequence: TGCAGCGTCCACGGCCTCTCTGGGGCCAACGTCCTGACTTTC.